A single sample gave rise to the 21 T cell receptor beta chains below, sequenced in a study of blood T cell repertoires in COVID-19. The assay was immunoSEQ multiplex PCR, and TCRdb's table has in-frame clones only and misses some. Of about 400,000 clones detected, 70% to 90% appear once; the ten largest clones hold just under 2%. The specimen was PBMCs or T cells enriched from blood (not recorded which). The receptor set was obtained from a woman aged 18-29 years with acute COVID-19.

This chain connects TRBV30 to TRBJ1-6, with 7 bases lining up with TRBD1. V lost 3 bases to trimming and J lost 5 bases; unmatched junction nucleotides: 4. CDR3 size: 14 residues. Germline values: CDR1 GTSNPN, CDR2 SVGIG (reference sequence). The CDR3 nucleotides are TGTGCCTGGAGAGGGGGCCTCAATAATTCACCCCTCCACTTT. Amino acids: CAWRGGLNNSPLHF.

This chain joins TRBV19 and TRBJ1-1, with TRBD1 identical over 7 bases. V lost 3 bases and J lost 4; bases outside the gene matches: 5. The germline V gene encodes CDR1 LNHDA and CDR2 SQIVND (reference sequence). This CDR3 is 14 amino acids long. The CDR3 here is CASSIPRGTTEAFF. The CDR3 region has the DNA TGTGCCAGTAGTATCCCCAGGGGGACCACTGAAGCTTTCTTT.

Points on this clone: The sample holds other DNA sequences that translate to the same CDR3. The rearrangement joins TRBV9 to TRBJ2-1; no clear D. The V gene lost 2 bases and the J gene lost 7 bases, with 7 bases spanning the gap. This CDR3 contains 12 residues. Germline V lookup: CDR1 SGDLS, CDR2 YYNGEE. Here the CDR3 reads CASSVSGNEQFF. The DNA of the CDR3 is TGTGCCAGCAGCGTCTCCGGGAATGAGCAGTTCTTC.

The chain has TRBV28 and TRBJ1-2, with D possibly being TRBD1 (5 bases). V dropped 7 bases and J dropped 0 bases, with 9 bases sitting between them. The CDR3 consists of 13 residues. Germline V gene data show CDR1 as MDHEN and CDR2 as SYDVKM. The chain's CDR3 is CASTGGANYGYTF. The CDR3 DNA is TGTGCCAGCACCGGGGGAGCTAACTATGGCTACACCTTC.

A note on this clone: Within the sample, other DNA sequences also encode this same CDR3. This rearrangement joins TRBV7-9 to TRBJ2-2; D ambiguous. V was shortened by 2 bases and J by 0 bases, with 7 bases between the two germline ends. The CDR3 consists of 15 residues. The germline V gene encodes CDR1 SEHNR and CDR2 FQNEAQ (reference sequence). The CDR3 loop reads CASSLLAANTGELFF. The CDR3 DNA is TGTGCCAGCAGCTTATTGGCAGCGAACACCGGGGAGCTGTTTTTT.

J is TRBJ1-4 and V is TRBV19, with D maybe TRBD1 (6 bases). V lost 5 bases and J 3 bases, leaving 16 bases between the germline ends. Germline CDR1 and CDR2: LNHDA and SQIVND (reference sequence). The CDR3 extends over 16 amino acids. As DNA, the CDR3 is TGTGCCAGTAGTCCGAGGAGACAGGCCCCTAATGAAAAACTGTTTTTT. It is translated as CASSPRRQAPNEKLFF.

This sequence joins TRBV7-6 and TRBJ2-1, with a tentative D call TRBD1 (5 bases). The germline V gene has CDR1 SGHVS and CDR2 FNYEAQ. V lost 1 base and J 12 bases, leaving 16 bases between the germline ends. The length of the CDR3 is 14 residues. The CDR3 DNA follows: TGTGCCAGCAGCTTAGAGCCAAGGGCAAGGGGGCAGTTCTTC. This sequence encodes CASSLEPRARGQFF.

The chain couples TRBV18 to TRBJ2-2; 8 nucleotides match TRBD1. From germline, CDR1 is KGHSH and CDR2 LQKENI. CDR3 length: 14 amino acids. V lost 10 bases to trimming and J lost 7 bases; unmatched junction nucleotides: 11. The CDR3, as DNA: TGTGCCACCGGCGGACAGGGAAGGAGCGGGGAGCTGTTTTTT. Its protein is CATGGQGRSGELFF.

The table lists this clone with a count of one. V and J are TRBV28 and TRBJ1-2; TRBD1 aligns across 8 bases. Germline V CDR1 and CDR2: MDHEN, SYDVKM. V shed 6 bases and J 6 bases; nucleotides not matched to a gene: 6. The length of the CDR3 is 13 residues. Here the CDR3 DNA reads TGTGCCAGCAGACCGACGACAGGGGATGGCTACACCTTC. Protein: CASRPTTGDGYTF.

The J gene is TRBJ2-1, the V gene TRBV28; maybe TRBD2 (6 bases). The CDR3 runs 11 residues. The V end was cut by 8 bases, the J end by 6 bases, with 8 bases between. CDR1 is MDHEN and CDR2 is SYDVKM in the germline V gene. The CDR3 DNA sequence: TGTGCCAGCGGGAGGCGCAATGAGCAGTTCTTC. Protein sequence: CASGRRNEQFF.

The genes are TRBV9 and TRBJ1-1; tentative D call: TRBD1 (6 bases). The CDR3 length is 17 residues. V gave up 4 bases and J gave up 0 bases, with 19 bases separating them. The germline V gene has CDR1 SGDLS and CDR2 YYNGEE. This CDR3 reads CASSPRGDNSLNTEAFF. The CDR3 coding sequence is TGTGCCAGCAGCCCTCGAGGGGACAACTCATTGAACACTGAAGCTTTCTTT.

This clone came up once. The chain joins TRBV6-2 or TRBV6-3 to TRBJ2-3; possibly TRBD2 for D (6 bases). V lost 5 bases and J lost 0, with 15 bases in between. Germline V gene data show CDR1 as MNHEY and CDR2 as SVGEGT. This CDR3 has 16 residues. Written as DNA, the CDR3 is TGTGCCAGCAGTCAGCGGACTATACAAAGCACAGATACGCAGTATTTT. Its translation is CASSQRTIQSTDTQYF.

The chain couples TRBV20-1 to TRBJ1-2; 8 positions agree with TRBD1. This CDR3 region has 11 residues. Germline assignment: CDR1 DFQATT and CDR2 SNEGSKA (reference sequence). With V trimmed by 8 bases and J by 9 bases, 8 bases remained unmatched. The CDR3 here is CSTSGQGSYTF. The CDR3 DNA is TGCAGTACGAGTGGACAGGGAAGCTACACCTTC.

This CDR3 is CASSLDGQAYNEQFF. CDR3 DNA sequence: TGCGCCAGCAGCTTGGACGGTCAGGCGTACAATGAGCAGTTCTTC. The chain employs TRBV5-1 and TRBJ2-1; D is ambiguous. This CDR3 has 15 residues. Germline CDR1 is SGHRS and CDR2 is YFSETQ. V was pared by 0 bases and J by 4 bases, with 11 bases between.

The chain recombines TRBV28 with TRBJ2-2; perhaps TRBD1 as D (6 bases). The CDR3 runs 14 residues. The V end was cut by 7 bases, the J end by 6 bases, with 15 bases between. Germline CDR1 MDHEN, CDR2 SYDVKM. The CDR3 DNA follows: TGTGCCAGCATCCCAACAGGGAGATCCGGGGAGCTGTTTTTT. Its translation: CASIPTGRSGELFF.

The chain is built from TRBV2 and TRBJ1-1, with TRBD1 identical over 10 bases. Germline V lookup: CDR1 SNHLY, CDR2 FYNNEI. The CDR3 loop spans 15 amino acids. Unmatched junction bases numbered 6, after V lost 3 bases and J lost 5 bases. CDR3 sequence (DNA): TGTGCCAGCAGTGACCGACAGGGGGCGATAACTGAAGCTTTCTTT. Translating gives CASSDRQGAITEAFF.

V is TRBV19 and J is TRBJ2-7; 9 positions match TRBD2. With 3 bases clipped from V and 5 bases from J, the junction kept 8 bases outside the gene matches. The V gene's germline CDR1 is LNHDA and CDR2 SQIVND (reference sequence). The CDR3 spans 15 residues. CDR3 sequence: CASSISPSGNNEQYF. Here the CDR3 DNA reads TGTGCCAGTAGTATCTCTCCTAGCGGGAACAACGAGCAGTACTTC.

This chain uses TRBV4-3 with TRBJ2-2; 10 bases align to TRBD1. The CDR3 runs to 15 residues. Losses at the gene ends were 4 bases for V and 7 bases for J; bases not matched to a gene: 6. CDR1 is LGHNA and CDR2 is YSLEER in the germline V gene. In DNA form, the CDR3 reads TGCGCCAGCAGCCTACGGACAGGGGGGGACGGGGAGCTGTTTTTT. Its translation: CASSLRTGGDGELFF.

This rearrangement joins TRBV28 to TRBJ2-7, with D perhaps matching TRBD1 (5 bases). Trimming removed 8 bases from V and 0 bases from J, with 14 bases in between. Germline V gene sequence: CDR1 MDHEN, CDR2 SYDVKM. The length of the CDR3 is 14 residues. The CDR3 sequence: CASGWGVSSYEQYF. The CDR3, as DNA: TGTGCCAGCGGTTGGGGCGTCAGCTCCTACGAGCAGTACTTC. Drawing the rest from reference TRBV28 and TRBJ2-7, the complete variable domain is DVKVTQSSRYLVKRTGEKVFLECVQDMDHENMFWYRQDPGLGLRLIYFSYDVKMKEKGDIPEGYSVSREKKERFSLILESASTNQTSMYLCASGWGVSSYEQYFGPGTRLTVT.

This chain joins TRBV7-9 and TRBJ2-5, with D perhaps matching TRBD1 (6 bases). The CDR3 has 15 amino acids. The V gene lost 3 bases and the J gene lost 5 bases, with 16 bases spanning the gap. Germline V gene data show CDR1 as SEHNR and CDR2 as FQNEAQ (reference sequence). The CDR3 protein is CASSFSDSGKETQYF. The CDR3 coding sequence is TGTGCCAGCAGCTTTTCGGACAGTGGAAAGGAGACCCAGTACTTC.

The gene calls are TRBV7-9 and TRBJ2-1; D unclear. Germline CDR1 and CDR2: SEHNR and FQNEAQ (reference sequence). Deletions cut 3 bases from V and 9 bases from J, with 9 bases between. The CDR3 covers 12 residues. This CDR3 reads CASSFILGEQFF. CDR3 nucleotide sequence: TGTGCCAGCAGCTTCATCCTAGGTGAGCAGTTCTTC.